A selection of T cell receptor beta chains follows, all from one sample in a study of blood T cell repertoires in COVID-19. TCRdb's copy holds only in-frame clones and misses some; the assay was immunoSEQ multiplex PCR. The sample shows just under 150,000 clones, 70% to 90% of them seen only once. Sequencing was done on a sample of peripheral blood. All receptors derive from a human donor with acute or convalescent COVID-19. The donor label of this sample is uncertain. CDR3s include the opening cysteine and the closing phenylalanine or tryptophan. A D gene is named only where the DNA matches it firmly. The size of a clone is reported for some rows only, either as once, few or many, or as a class for expanded clones.

>TRBJ2-7|TRBV30|-|-
CACRGGVWSSGGDEQYF
TGTGCCTGTCGGGGCGGGGTATGGTCCTCAGGAGGGGACGAGCAGTACTTC
>TRBJ1-2|TRBV15|-|TRBD1
CATSRGGQGAGGYTF
TGTGCCACCAGCAGAGGTGGACAGGGGGCTGGTGGCTACACCTTC
>TRBJ1-5|TRBV3-1/TRBV3-2|-|-
CASSQGKRGCQPQHF
TGTGCCAGCAGCCAAGGTAAAAGGGGTTGCCAGCCCCAGCATTTT
>TRBJ2-1|TRBV4-3|-|-
CASSQEGPPGHEQFF
TGCGCCAGCAGCCAAGAGGGCCCACCAGGTCATGAGCAGTTCTTC
>TRBJ1-5|TRBV18|-|-
CASSPQGQGNRPQHF
TGTGCCAGCTCACCACAGGGGCAGGGGAATCGGCCCCAGCATTTT
>TRBJ2-7|TRBV7-2|-|TRBD2
CASSERTSGGTTSYEQYF
TGTGCCAGCAGCGAACGGACTAGCGGGGGGACGACGTCCTACGAGCAGTACTTC
>TRBJ1-5|TRBV7-2|few|-
CASSLAVGSNQPQHF
TGTGCCAGCAGCTTAGCGGTGGGCAGCAATCAGCCCCAGCATTTT
>TRBJ1-5|TRBV30|-|-
CALDEGHGQPQHF
TGTGCCTTGGACGAGGGTCATGGTCAGCCCCAGCATTTT
>TRBJ1-1|TRBV18|-|-
CASSPVSSEPNTEAFF
TGTGCCAGCTCACCGGTTTCGAGTGAACCGAACACTGAAGCTTTCTTT
>TRBJ1-3|TRBV7-9|-|TRBD1
CASSFGTGGLGSGNTIYF
TGTGCCAGCAGCTTTGGGACAGGGGGCCTGGGCTCTGGAAACACCATATATTTT
>TRBJ1-2|TRBV5-4|-|TRBD1
CASNLGGANYGYTF
TGTGCCAGCAACTTAGGGGGCGCAAACTATGGCTACACCTTC
>TRBJ1-6|TRBV7-2|-|TRBD1
CASSFGRGTHNSPLHF
TGTGCCAGCAGCTTCGGCAGGGGGACCCATAATTCACCCCTCCACTTT
>TRBJ2-3|TRBV2|-|TRBD1
CASTTGTGPSSTDTQYF
TGTGCCAGCACCACGGGGACAGGGCCCTCTAGCACAGATACGCAGTATTTT
>TRBJ1-5|TRBV4-2|-|-
CASSQGAGDQPQHF
TGTGCCAGCAGCCAAGGGGCGGGGGATCAGCCCCAGCATTTT
>TRBJ1-1|TRBV10-3|-|TRBD1
CAISHRGIGTEAFF
TGTGCCATCAGTCACAGGGGGATAGGGACTGAAGCTTTCTTT
>TRBJ2-3|TRBV27|-|TRBD2
CASRLAGGVTNTQYF
TGTGCCAGCAGACTAGCGGGAGGGGTCACGAATACGCAGTATTTT
>TRBJ1-2|TRBV6-5|-|-
CASSSQYGGFYGYTF
TGTGCCAGCAGCTCACAATATGGCGGGTTCTATGGCTACACCTTC
>TRBJ1-2|TRBV4-1|-|-
CASSQDSGARYGYTF
TGCGCCAGCAGCCAAGATAGCGGGGCGAGGTATGGCTACACCTTC
>TRBJ1-5|TRBV5-1|-|TRBD1
CASSLGGTDQPQHF
TGCGCCAGCAGCTTGGGGGGGACAGATCAGCCCCAGCATTTT
>TRBJ1-5|TRBV24-1|once|-
CATSVPGGSCGNQPQHF
TGTGCCACCAGTGTTCCTGGCGGTAGTTGCGGAAATCAGCCCCAGCATTTT
>TRBJ1-5|TRBV18|-|TRBD1
CASSPGQENQPQHF
TGTGCCAGCTCACCGGGACAGGAGAATCAGCCCCAGCATTTT
>TRBJ1-1|TRBV2|-|-
CASIIQPGQEAFF
TGTGCCAGCATCATACAACCCGGACAAGAAGCTTTCTTT
>TRBJ1-2|TRBV6-5|-|-
CASSYSMPGYGYTF
TGTGCCAGCAGTTACTCCATGCCGGGATATGGCTACACCTTC
>TRBJ2-2|TRBV19|-|-
CASRQSTKGSGELFF
TGTGCCAGTAGGCAGAGTACCAAAGGGAGCGGGGAGCTGTTTTTT
>TRBJ2-7|TRBV5-1|-|-
CASSLGQNYEQYF
TGCGCCAGCAGCTTGGGACAGAACTACGAGCAGTACTTC
>TRBJ2-1|TRBV7-6|-|-
CASSLEEGRNYNEQFF
TGTGCCAGCAGCTTAGAGGAGGGCCGTAACTACAATGAGCAGTTCTTC
>TRBJ2-2|TRBV9|once|TRBD2
CASSVRLAGGSGELFF
TGTGCCAGCAGCGTTAGACTAGCGGGAGGATCCGGGGAGCTGTTTTTT
>TRBJ2-2|TRBV5-1|once|-
CASSLTGSSTGELFF
TGCGCCAGCAGCTTGACAGGGTCGAGCACCGGGGAGCTGTTTTTT
>TRBJ1-2|TRBV7-2|-|TRBD1
CASSSTGGWDRANYGYTF
TGTGCCAGCAGCTCGACAGGGGGATGGGATAGGGCTAACTATGGCTACACCTTC
>TRBJ2-1|TRBV2|-|TRBD2
CASSFLAGTNEQFF
TGTGCCAGCAGTTTCCTAGCGGGAACCAATGAGCAGTTCTTC
>TRBJ2-2|TRBV2|-|TRBD1
CASSSRTGHTGELFF
TGTGCCAGCAGTTCTCGGACAGGGCACACCGGGGAGCTGTTTTTT
>TRBJ1-2|TRBV6-2/TRBV6-3|-|-
CASSGQYNYGYTF
TGTGCCAGCAGTGGACAGTATAACTATGGCTACACCTTC
>TRBJ2-3|TRBV5-4|-|-
CASSSAVGRLRGNTQYF
TGTGCCAGCAGCTCCGCCGTTGGTCGACTTAGGGGAAATACGCAGTATTTT
>TRBJ2-1|TRBV7-2|-|TRBD2
CASSLDPGLAGGNEQFF
TGTGCCAGCAGCTTGGACCCGGGACTAGCGGGGGGCAATGAGCAGTTCTTC
>TRBJ1-2|TRBV27|-|TRBD1
CASSLNRGGGYTF
TGTGCCAGCAGTTTAAACAGGGGTGGAGGCTACACCTTC